The T cell receptor beta chain described here comes from a study of graft-versus-host responses after intestinal transplantation. In the study overall: Recipients had transplants, and these were multivisceral, liver-intestinal, or isolated intestinal. Induction with anti-thymocyte globulin, then tacrolimus and steroids for roughly three years, was given to all recipients.

As to this clone: Its antigen is unknown.

Generated by immunoSEQ multiplex PCR, the TCRdb table keeps only in-frame clones and is missing some. Among 75,000 to 90,000 clones, about 89% were seen once, and the ten largest hold roughly 0.37%. Losses at the gene ends were 5 bases for V and 8 bases for J; bases not matched to a gene: 5. Germline V CDR1 and CDR2: SNHLY, FYNNEI. The CDR3 loop spans 12 amino acids. Whole-study findings and limits: GvH clonotypes were identified within recipient marrow, with a subset emerging first in ileum or blood.

The receptor was derived from a human donor who received an intestinal transplant. This specimen was unstimulated CD4+ T cells sorted from spleen or lymph node cells, taken before intestinal transplant. The V gene is TRBV2, the J gene TRBJ1-1; TRBD1 matches 7 bases. This CDR3 reads CASSRQGVEAFF. As DNA, the CDR3 is TGTGCCAGCAGTCGACAGGGAGTAGAAGCTTTCTTT.